The present entry profiles one T cell receptor beta chain with its context. Its antigen is unknown. This CDR3 is 15 amino acids long. The ends were cut back, 4 bases at V and 1 base at J, with 10 bases in the middle. CDR1 is SGHVS, CDR2 FQNEAQ, per germline. These data originate in a study of cytotoxic CD8 clonotypes in ibrutinib-treated CLL. At the level of the study: Responses: about 25 partial, 2 complete; after median approximately 68 months, about 15 stayed remitted, around twelve progressed. Study-wide points: There were few public clonotypes, and on treatment they contracted or stayed stable. Sample timing was unmatched between remission and later-progressing patients; lymph nodes unstudied.

Cryopreserved PBMCs provided 2 to 2.5 micrograms of genomic DNA for the TCR beta libraries. The table came from immunoSEQ multiplex PCR; TCRdb's copy has only in-frame clones and leaves some out. The data contain 30,000 or so clones, 57% of them seen just once; the ten biggest clones take up approximately 5%. The sample was PBMCs, taken before ibrutinib treatment. The chain links TRBV7-8 to TRBJ2-2; D remains unclear. The clonotype comes from a human donor with chronic lymphocytic leukemia. As DNA, the CDR3 is TGTGCCAGCAGCTCTGTTAACCGGAACACCGGGGAGCTGTTTTTT. Protein product: CASSSVNRNTGELFF.